The 15 T cell receptor beta chains below all came from one sample that was sequenced in a study of CD8 T cells in Susac syndrome. RNA, at about 0.45 to 1 ug, was reverse transcribed with random hexamers. Via MiXCR, TCRdb re-called the immunoSEQ multiplex PCR reads, giving one row per CDR3 protein. In the table there are 200,000 to 300,000 distinct CDR3 sequences, 96% of which are singletons. Sample: CD4+ T cells from PBMCs. The receptors originated from a human donor with Susac syndrome.

V usage is TRBV20-1 and J usage is TRBJ1-5; D remains ambiguous. With 2 bases removed from V and 11 bases from J, the gap between germline ends came to 16 bases. This CDR3 is built from 13 residues. Germline CDR1 DFQATT, CDR2 SNEGSKA (reference sequence). The CDR3 bases are TGCAGTGCTAGACCCTCGGGATTGCCTTCCCAGCATTTT. Amino acids: CSARPSGLPSQHF.

The chain uses TRBV7-3 and TRBJ2-1, with D maybe TRBD2 (5 bases). V lost 5 bases and J 2 bases, leaving 10 bases between the germline ends. This CDR3 spans 14 amino acids. Germline lookup yields CDR1 SGHTA and CDR2 FQGTGA. Written as DNA, the CDR3 is TGTGCCAGCAGCGCGCCGGGAACCTACAATGAGCAGTTCTTC. Amino acids: CASSAPGTYNEQFF.

This clonotype was counted a single time. V usage is TRBV5-4 and J usage is TRBJ1-1; unclear D gene. The CDR3 runs 14 residues. Germline loops: CDR1 SGHNT, CDR2 YYREEE (reference sequence). Trimming pared 5 bases from V and 4 bases from J, leaving 15 bases between. The CDR3 here is CASRIEGGATEAFF. The CDR3 nucleotides are TGTGCCAGCAGAATTGAGGGAGGAGCCACTGAAGCTTTCTTT. The variable domain in full, completed from reference TRBV5-4 and TRBJ1-1, reads ETGVTQSPTHLIKTRGQQVTLRCSSQSGHNTVSWYQQALGQGPQFIFQYYREEENGRGNFPPRFSGLQFPNYSSELNVNALELDDSALYLCASRIEGGATEAFFGQGTRLTVV.

The chain is built from TRBV12-3 or TRBV12-4 and TRBJ2-5; D is perhaps TRBD2 (6 bases). The CDR3 extends over 12 amino acids. Trimming cost V 6 bases and J 4 bases, with 9 bases left between them. The CDR3 protein is CASRTEGETQYF. The DNA of the CDR3 is TGTGCCAGCAGAACGGAGGGAGAGACCCAGTACTTC.

This chain joins TRBV6-1 and TRBJ1-1, with a possible D match to TRBD1 (5 bases). V lost 8 bases and J lost 2, with 21 bases in between. The CDR3 covers 16 residues. From germline, CDR1 is MNHNS and CDR2 SASEGT. For the CDR3, the DNA is TGTGCCAGCCGCCGGGCAGGGACTTTTACAAACACTGAAGCTTTCTTT. Translated: CASRRAGTFTNTEAFF.

The CDR3 loop reads CSVDHPSTDTQYF. The CDR3 DNA is TGCAGCGTTGATCATCCAAGCACAGATACGCAGTATTTT. The chain uses TRBV29-1 and TRBJ2-3; D gene unclear. The CDR3 runs 13 residues. The V and J ends lost 3 bases and 0 bases respectively, with 7 bases between them. Looked up from germline, CDR1 is SQVTM and CDR2 is ANQGSEA.

The chain couples TRBV7-9 to TRBJ1-5, with D maybe TRBD1 (6 bases). Germline V gene lookup returns CDR1 SEHNR and CDR2 FQNEAQ (reference sequence). There are 15 residues in the CDR3. With 10 bases removed from V and 2 bases from J, the gap between germline ends came to 18 bases. The CDR3 nucleotides are TGTGCCATAGGGTCGTCCGGGGGCGGCAATCAGCCCCAGCATTTT. Its protein is CAIGSSGGGNQPQHF.

Here the CDR3 DNA reads TGTGCTAGTGGCGAACTACAAAACGAGCAGTACTTC. Its translation is CASGELQNEQYF. The V and J genes are TRBV12-5 and TRBJ2-7; D not certain. Trimming cost V 6 bases and J 5 bases, with 11 bases left between them. CDR3 size: 12 residues. The V gene's germline CDR1 is LGHNT and CDR2 FRNRAP.

The chain employs TRBV30 and TRBJ1-5; D remains ambiguous. V was clipped by 5 bases and J by 0 bases, with 11 bases between them. The germline V gene encodes CDR1 GTSNPN and CDR2 SVGIG (reference sequence). This CDR3 comprises 14 residues. This CDR3 is CAWSTDYSNQPQHF. The CDR3 DNA reads TGTGCCTGGTCCACAGATTATAGCAATCAGCCCCAGCATTTT. Full variable domain (outside the CDR3, taken from reference TRBV30 and TRBJ1-5): SQTIHQWPATLVQPVGSPLSLECTVEGTSNPNLYWYRQAAGRGLQLLFYSVGIGQISSEVPQNLSASRPQDRQFILSSKKLLLSDSGFYLCAWSTDYSNQPQHFGDGTRLSIL.

The chain employs TRBV5-4 and TRBJ2-5; possibly TRBD1 for D (6 bases). Germline assignment: CDR1 SGHNT and CDR2 YYREEE (reference sequence). V lost 2 bases and J 0 bases, leaving 11 bases between the germline ends. The CDR3 extends over 15 amino acids. The CDR3 region is CASSFRQAYQETQYF. Here the CDR3 DNA reads TGTGCCAGCAGCTTTAGACAGGCGTACCAAGAGACCCAGTACTTC.

The CDR3 DNA reads as TGTGCCAGCAGTTACTCGAACCGGGGACAAGATCAGCCCCAGCATTTT. This translates into CASSYSNRGQDQPQHF. The chain links TRBV6-2 or TRBV6-3 to TRBJ1-5; maybe TRBD1 (6 bases). The germline V gene encodes CDR1 MNHEY and CDR2 SVGEGT. This CDR3 has 16 amino acids. Deletions cut 0 bases from V and 5 bases from J, with 14 bases between.

The chain combines TRBV6-1 with TRBJ2-1; D is perhaps TRBD1 (5 bases). Per germline, CDR1 MNHNS and CDR2 SASEGT. This CDR3 has 16 amino acids. V was pared by 5 bases and J by 4 bases, with 18 bases between. The CDR3 here is CASSLSLQGNYNEQFF. DNA of the CDR3: TGTGCCAGCAGTCTCTCCCTCCAGGGAAATTACAATGAGCAGTTCTTC.

The CDR3 loop is CASRAVGKVLFF. The CDR3 DNA reads TGTGCCAGCAGAGCCGTGGGGAAGGTACTGTTTTTT. The chain couples TRBV28 to TRBJ1-4, with D unresolved. Trimming removed 6 bases from V and 13 bases from J, with 15 bases in between. The CDR3 has 12 residues. The germline CDR1 and CDR2 sequences are MDHEN and SYDVKM.

The chain uses TRBV21-1 and TRBJ1-2; TRBD1 was called by the table and not checked on the DNA. TRBV21-1 is reported as a pseudogene. The CDR3 covers 17 residues. The CDR3 DNA follows: TGTGCCAGCAGCAAAAGGGCAGGGGGGAACACTAACTATGGCTACACCTTC. It encodes CASSKRAGGNTNYGYTF.

The chain joins TRBV7-9 to TRBJ1-2, with a weak D call TRBD1 (6 bases). The CDR3 consists of 14 residues. CDR1 is SEHNR and CDR2 is FQNEAQ in the germline V gene (reference sequence). Trimming left V 2 bases short and J 5 bases short, with 12 bases between. The chain's CDR3 is CASSLNLGGYGYTF. Here the CDR3 DNA reads TGTGCCAGCAGCTTAAATCTAGGGGGTTATGGCTACACCTTC.